A few counts support the clone carrying this T cell receptor beta chain. What it recognizes is unknown. This sample was taken from a study of identical twins. Findings and caveats of the study: Cross-sectional statistical analysis, not tracking of the same donors, underpinned the conclusions. Insertions ran lower in abundant cord blood beta clonotypes, though not in memory repertoires. Compared with models, monozygotic twins showed more out-of-frame TCR alpha sharing.

Each cDNA held unique molecular identifiers, and template switching gave it a universal primer site. Using its own MiXCR run on the 5' RACE reads, TCRdb lists one record per CDR3 protein. Among some 500,000 distinct CDR3 sequences listed, roughly 9.5% were seen once. This sample was shared with a second study, whose subject was yellow fever vaccine responses in identical twins.

The sample taken for sequencing was PBMCs. This TCR was recovered from a woman aged 18-30 years in good health.

For the CDR3, the DNA is TGTGCCAGCAGCCCCCTGGGACAGGGGTCCGGGGAGCTGTTTTTT. It is translated as CASSPLGQGSGELFF. The genes are TRBV9 and TRBJ2-2, with 10 nucleotides matching TRBD1. This CDR3 contains 15 residues. The germline CDR1 and CDR2 sequences are SGDLS and YYNGEE. Unmatched junction bases numbered 6, after V lost 4 bases and J lost 6 bases. Supplemented by reference TRBV9 and TRBJ2-2, the full variable domain reads DSGVTQTPKHLITATGQRVTLRCSPRSGDLSVYWYQQSLDQGLQFLIQYYNGEERAKGNILERFSAQQFPDLHSELNLSSLELGDSALYFCASSPLGQGSGELFFGEGSRLTVL.